The 14 T cell receptor beta chains below were found in one sample sequenced in a study of CD4 T cells in relation to SARS-CoV-2 and coronaviruses. Unexposed donor CD4+ T cells date from about 2011-2018, before the COVID-19 pandemic. Isolation of CD4+ T cells took place after less than twelve days in culture. Using immunoSEQ multiplex PCR, the repertoire was profiled, and TCRdb retains in-frame clones only, with some absent. The table lists more than 25,000 clones, 60% to 85% of them singletons. These receptors have no known antigen. Specimen: CD4+ T cells from PBMCs, cultured in vitro. The source of these receptors is a human donor in good health.

This chain joins TRBV18 and TRBJ2-3; 10 bases line up with TRBD1. V lost 3 bases and J lost 3; bases outside the gene matches: 3. Germline CDR1 is KGHSH and CDR2 is LQKENI. This CDR3 comprises 15 residues. Written as DNA, the CDR3 is TGTGCCAGCTCACCTCAGGACAGGGGGACAGATACGCAGTATTTT. As protein: CASSPQDRGTDTQYF.

The V gene is TRBV10-2, the J gene TRBJ2-1; maybe TRBD2 (6 bases). Between the trimmed V and J ends, which lost 6 bases and 9 bases, there was a span of 18 bases. CDR3 length equals 14 residues. CDR1 and CDR2 (germline): WSHSY, SAAADI. Here the CDR3 reads CASRPGGAALEQFF. As DNA, the CDR3 is TGCGCCAGCAGGCCTGGCGGGGCGGCCCTTGAGCAGTTCTTC.

This sequence joins TRBV11-2 and TRBJ2-5; TRBD2 might be the D (6 bases). Germline-derived CDR1 and CDR2 are SGHAT and FQNNGV. With 1 base removed from V and 0 bases from J, the gap between germline ends came to 9 bases. This CDR3 contains 15 residues. The CDR3 sequence is CASSLGWTNQETQYF. The CDR3 nucleotides read TGTGCCAGCAGCTTAGGTTGGACTAACCAAGAGACCCAGTACTTC.

The V call is TRBV12-3 or TRBV12-4, the J call TRBJ1-4; D unclear. CDR3 length equals 12 residues. The V gene lost 1 base and the J gene lost 7 bases, with 4 bases spanning the gap. In nucleotides, the CDR3 is TGTGCCAGCAGTTTAGGGGGTGAAAAACTGTTTTTT. Protein product: CASSLGGEKLFF.

This clone was observed once. The J gene is TRBJ2-5, the V gene TRBV27, with 7 bases fitting TRBD1. CDR1 MNHEY and CDR2 SMNVEV come from the germline V gene (reference sequence). Unmatched junction bases numbered 5, after V lost 6 bases and J lost 4 bases. The CDR3 has 13 amino acids. The CDR3 region is CASSRDSRETQYF. CDR3 nucleotide sequence: TGTGCCAGCAGCCGGGACAGCCGAGAGACCCAGTACTTC.

The chain has TRBV6-5 and TRBJ1-2, with D hard to call. There are 13 residues in the CDR3. Per germline, CDR1 MNHEY and CDR2 SVGAGI. For the CDR3, the DNA is TGTGTCCCCCCGGTGACGGCCGTTCGGGGCTACACCTTC. Protein: CVPPVTAVRGYTF.

This clone turned up a few times. The genes are TRBV24-1 and TRBJ1-6; 10 bases are a match to TRBD1. The CDR3 is 23 residues long. The trim removed 3 bases at V and 0 bases at J, leaving 19 bases unmatched. Germline-derived CDR1 and CDR2 are KGHDR and SFDVKD. CDR3 nucleotide sequence: TGTGCCACCAGTGATCTCACCCCGGGACAGGGGACATCCCCGAGCTCCTATAATTCACCCCTCCACTTT. As protein: CATSDLTPGQGTSPSSYNSPLHF.

Only one count was recorded for this clone. CDR3 amino acids: CSVGVGQGSHSNQPQHF. In DNA form, the CDR3 reads TGCAGCGTTGGGGTGGGACAGGGGTCCCATAGCAATCAGCCCCAGCATTTT. The rearrangement joins TRBV29-1 to TRBJ1-5, with TRBD1 matching over 10 bases. The CDR3 runs to 17 residues. V was pared by 4 bases and J by 0 bases, with 9 bases of the junction left unmatched. From germline, CDR1 is SQVTM and CDR2 ANQGSEA.

The chain employs TRBV7-8 and TRBJ2-3, with 9 bases matching TRBD2. The germline V gene encodes CDR1 SGHVS and CDR2 FQNEAQ. After removal of 8 bases from V and 7 bases from J, the junction contained 10 bases not matched to a gene. The CDR3 has 14 amino acids. In DNA, the CDR3 is TGTGCCAGCTCAGCGGGAGGCGTTAGTAATACGCAGTATTTT. Translating it yields CASSAGGVSNTQYF.

The V gene is TRBV5-8, the J gene TRBJ2-1; D gene uncertain. Per germline, CDR1 SGHTS and CDR2 YDEGEE. This CDR3 has 12 residues. Trimming took off 2 bases at V and 12 bases at J, with 12 bases between the two ends. The CDR3: CASSFSEQRQFF. The CDR3 DNA reads TGTGCCAGCAGCTTTTCGGAGCAGCGGCAGTTCTTC.

The chain couples TRBV12-3 or TRBV12-4 to TRBJ1-4; maybe TRBD1 (5 bases). This CDR3 has 13 amino acids. V was trimmed by 3 bases and J by 5 bases, leaving 7 bases between them. CDR3 sequence (DNA): TGTGCCAGCAGTTTCTGGGGGAATGAAAAACTGTTTTTT. Translating it yields CASSFWGNEKLFF.

This sequence joins TRBV7-8 and TRBJ1-6; the D is unclear. CDR3 length equals 15 residues. CDR1 is SGHVS and CDR2 is FQNEAQ in the germline V gene. V was shortened by 2 bases and J by 8 bases, with 13 bases between the two germline ends. CDR3 in amino acids: CASSLFVMGDSPLHF. The CDR3 DNA sequence: TGTGCCAGCAGCTTATTCGTTATGGGAGATTCACCCCTCCACTTT. The full variable domain, its missing parts supplied by reference TRBV7-8 and TRBJ1-6, is GAGVSQSPRYKVAKRGQDVALRCDPISGHVSLFWYQQALGQGPEFLTYFQNEAQLDKSGLPSDRFFAERPEGSVSTLKIQRTQQEDSAVYLCASSLFVMGDSPLHFGNGTRLTVT.

The rearrangement uses TRBV7-5 and TRBJ2-7; the DNA was not compared with TRBD2, the D call given in the table. TRBV7-5 constitutes a pseudogene. CDR3 size: 12 residues. CDR3 loop: CARSRTRDEQYF. CDR3 DNA sequence: TGTGCCAGAAGCCGTACTAGGGACGAGCAGTACTTC.

The chain combines TRBV7-2 with TRBJ2-3; D is undetermined. This CDR3 comprises 12 residues. Trimming cost V 3 bases and J 14 bases, with 15 bases left between them. Germline-derived CDR1 and CDR2 are SGHTA and FQGNSA. The CDR3 region has the DNA TGTGCCAGCAGCTTCACCGGGTCCGTTATGTATTTT. Translating gives CASSFTGSVMYF.